This record covers a single T cell receptor (beta chain). The entry originates in a study of blood T cell repertoires in COVID-19. Enrolled through a virtual design, the participants were between 18 and 89 years of age and came from fewer than 30 US areas. Participants classified as exposed had met a COVID-19 case within 2 weeks before study entry. Clones were sequenced by immunoSEQ multiplex PCR, and TCRdb holds only the in-frame ones, with some missing. The table has under 450,000 clones, roughly 92% seen once; the top ten hold about 0.78%. Per the germline V gene, CDR1 is KGHSH and CDR2 is LQKENI. Trimming removed 5 bases at V and 4 bases at J, with 11 bases between. CDR3 size: 13 residues.

V usage is TRBV18 and J usage is TRBJ2-5; D is possibly TRBD1 (6 bases). Sequencing was done on a sample of PBMCs or T cells enriched from blood (not recorded which). This clonotype was obtained from a middle-aged woman who had been exposed to COVID-19. The CDR3 nucleotides read TGTGCCAGCTCAGGAACAGGGTCAGAGACCCAGTACTTC. It encodes CASSGTGSETQYF.